This is a list of T cell receptor beta chains from one sample in a study of T-cell reconstitution after alpha-beta-depleted transplantation in children. Each CDR3 protein is one row after TCRdb ran MiXCR on the PCR reads. Of 200,000 to 250,000 distinct CDR3 sequences listed, 9.5% to 13% are singletons. Sequencing was performed on PBMCs, taken before TCRalphabeta/CD19-depleted stem cell transplant. The origin of the receptors is a child younger than two with acute myeloid leukemia, due to receive a stem cell transplant. The CDR3 runs from the conserved cysteine through the conserved F or W. The D gene is left open where the match is weak. The size field is filled for only some rows; it gives once, few, many or a size class.

v_call: TRBV29-1; clone_size: many; j_call: TRBJ2-7; d_call: TRBD2; cdr3_aa: CSVDASGRYEQYF; cdr3_nt: TGCAGCGTTGACGCTAGCGGGAGGTACGAGCAGTACTTC
v_call: TRBV9; clone_size: many; j_call: TRBJ2-3; d_call: .; cdr3_aa: CASRPRGSGSTDTQYF; cdr3_nt: TGTGCCAGCAGACCCCGTGGTTCTGGTAGCACAGATACGCAGTATTTT
v_call: TRBV5-1; clone_size: many; j_call: TRBJ1-1; d_call: .; cdr3_aa: CASKLFMIGTEAFF; cdr3_nt: TGCGCCAGTAAGCTTTTTATGATTGGAACTGAAGCTTTCTTT
v_call: TRBV10-1; clone_size: few; j_call: TRBJ2-1; d_call: TRBD2; cdr3_aa: CASNVASLAGDDNEQFF; cdr3_nt: TGCGCCAGCAATGTTGCGTCACTAGCGGGAGATGACAATGAGCAGTTCTTC
v_call: TRBV5-1; clone_size: few; j_call: TRBJ2-1; d_call: TRBD2; cdr3_aa: CASSTGLADYNEQFF; cdr3_nt: TGCGCCAGCAGCACGGGACTAGCGGATTACAATGAGCAGTTCTTC
v_call: TRBV28; clone_size: .; j_call: TRBJ1-5; d_call: TRBD1; cdr3_aa: CATWTGYSNQPQHF; cdr3_nt: TGTGCCACCTGGACAGGTTATAGCAATCAGCCCCAGCATTTT
v_call: TRBV10-2; clone_size: few; j_call: TRBJ2-5; d_call: .; cdr3_aa: CASYSPQATQYF; cdr3_nt: TGCGCCAGCTATTCTCCCCAAGCGACCCAGTACTTC
v_call: TRBV5-1; clone_size: many; j_call: TRBJ1-4; d_call: TRBD1; cdr3_aa: CASSDQGAPNEKLFF; cdr3_nt: TGCGCCAGCAGCGATCAGGGGGCCCCTAATGAAAAACTGTTTTTT
v_call: TRBV29-1; clone_size: .; j_call: TRBJ2-1; d_call: .; cdr3_aa: CSALATVSYNEQFF; cdr3_nt: TGCAGCGCACTAGCAACCGTCTCCTACAATGAGCAGTTCTTC
v_call: TRBV20-1; clone_size: many; j_call: TRBJ2-7; d_call: TRBD1; cdr3_aa: CCAGGAGGRSYEQYF; cdr3_nt: TGCTGCGCGGGCGGGGCAGGGGGCCGCTCCTACGAGCAGTACTTC
v_call: TRBV29-1; clone_size: many; j_call: TRBJ2-5; d_call: TRBD1; cdr3_aa: CSVDQGGWETQYF; cdr3_nt: TGCAGCGTTGACCAAGGGGGCTGGGAGACCCAGTACTTC
v_call: TRBV5-1; clone_size: many; j_call: TRBJ2-1; d_call: .; cdr3_aa: CASSLIGGTNEQFF; cdr3_nt: TGCGCCAGCAGCTTGATAGGGGGGACCAATGAGCAGTTCTTC
v_call: TRBV20-1; clone_size: many; j_call: TRBJ1-5; d_call: .; cdr3_aa: CSAWGGWSNQPQHF; cdr3_nt: TGCAGTGCTTGGGGAGGTTGGAGCAATCAGCCCCAGCATTTT
v_call: TRBV20-1; clone_size: many; j_call: TRBJ2-1; d_call: TRBD2; cdr3_aa: CSARDGGGLYNEQFF; cdr3_nt: TGCAGTGCTAGAGATGGCGGGGGACTATACAATGAGCAGTTCTTC
v_call: TRBV6-2/TRBV6-3; clone_size: many; j_call: TRBJ2-1; d_call: TRBD2; cdr3_aa: CASSRRTSGSNEQFF; cdr3_nt: TGTGCCAGCAGCCGTCGGACTAGCGGGAGTAATGAGCAGTTCTTC
v_call: TRBV13; clone_size: many; j_call: TRBJ1-5; d_call: TRBD1; cdr3_aa: CASSHRTTGANQPQHF; cdr3_nt: TGTGCCAGCAGCCATCGGACGACAGGGGCCAATCAGCCCCAGCATTTT
v_call: TRBV29-1; clone_size: few; j_call: TRBJ2-5; d_call: .; cdr3_aa: CSVEGTVETQYF; cdr3_nt: TGCAGCGTTGAAGGGACGGTGGAGACCCAGTACTTC
v_call: TRBV29-1; clone_size: many; j_call: TRBJ2-1; d_call: TRBD2; cdr3_aa: CSGGLAGLNEQFF; cdr3_nt: TGCAGCGGGGGACTAGCGGGGCTCAATGAGCAGTTCTTC
v_call: TRBV5-1; clone_size: many; j_call: TRBJ2-2; d_call: .; cdr3_aa: CASRTGDANTGELFF; cdr3_nt: TGCGCCAGCAGAACGGGGGACGCGAACACCGGGGAGCTGTTTTTT
v_call: TRBV5-6; clone_size: .; j_call: TRBJ2-5; d_call: .; cdr3_aa: CASSLTVPQETQYF; cdr3_nt: TGTGCCAGCAGCTTGACAGTCCCCCAAGAGACCCAGTACTTC
v_call: TRBV3-1; clone_size: many; j_call: TRBJ2-1; d_call: TRBD2; cdr3_aa: CASSRLAGGPSEQFF; cdr3_nt: TGTGCCAGCAGTCGACTAGCGGGAGGGCCAAGTGAGCAGTTCTTC
v_call: TRBV7-9; clone_size: many; j_call: TRBJ1-6; d_call: .; cdr3_aa: CASSLGDSPLHF; cdr3_nt: TGTGCCAGCAGCTTAGGAGATTCACCCCTCCACTTT
v_call: TRBV4-2; clone_size: many; j_call: TRBJ2-4; d_call: TRBD2; cdr3_aa: CASSHGVAGGPWNIQYF; cdr3_nt: TGTGCCAGCAGCCATGGGGTAGCGGGAGGGCCTTGGAACATTCAGTACTTC
v_call: TRBV24-1; clone_size: many; j_call: TRBJ2-1; d_call: .; cdr3_aa: CATSDPGLATEQFF; cdr3_nt: TGTGCCACCAGTGATCCGGGACTGGCGACTGAGCAGTTCTTC
v_call: TRBV7-2; clone_size: many; j_call: TRBJ1-1; d_call: .; cdr3_aa: CASSPGRREAFF; cdr3_nt: TGTGCCAGCAGCCCCGGGCGGAGAGAAGCTTTCTTT
v_call: TRBV20-1; clone_size: many; j_call: TRBJ2-7; d_call: .; cdr3_aa: CSARGFSYEQYF; cdr3_nt: TGCAGTGCTAGAGGCTTTTCCTACGAGCAGTACTTC